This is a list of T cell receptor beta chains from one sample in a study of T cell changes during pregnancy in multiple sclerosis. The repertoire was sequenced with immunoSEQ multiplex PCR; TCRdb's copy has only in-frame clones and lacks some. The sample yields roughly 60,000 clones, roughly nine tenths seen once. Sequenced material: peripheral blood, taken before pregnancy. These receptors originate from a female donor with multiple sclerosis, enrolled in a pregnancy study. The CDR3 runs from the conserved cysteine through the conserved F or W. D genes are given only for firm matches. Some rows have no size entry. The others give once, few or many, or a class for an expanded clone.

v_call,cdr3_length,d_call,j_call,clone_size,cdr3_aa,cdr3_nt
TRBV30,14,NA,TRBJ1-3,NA,CAWGIGGSGNTIYF,TGTGCCTGGGGGATCGGGGGCTCTGGAAACACCATATATTTT
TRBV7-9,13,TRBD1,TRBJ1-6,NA,CASSFDRDLFLHF,TGTGCCAGCAGCTTTGACAGGGATTTGTTCCTCCACTTT
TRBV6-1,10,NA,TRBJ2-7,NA,CASNSYEQYF,TGTGCCAGCAACAGCTACGAGCAGTACTTC
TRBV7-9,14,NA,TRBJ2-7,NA,CASSRESYTYEQYF,TGTGCCAGCAGCCGCGAGTCCTATACCTACGAGCAGTACTTC
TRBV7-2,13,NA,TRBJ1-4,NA,CASSLVRGEKLFF,TGTGCCAGCAGCTTAGTTCGCGGGGAAAAACTGTTTTTT
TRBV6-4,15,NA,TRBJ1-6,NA,CASSQGEMDNSPLHF,TGTGCCAGCAGTCAGGGTGAGATGGATAATTCACCCCTCCACTTT
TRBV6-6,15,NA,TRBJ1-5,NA,CASSYPGRGGQPQHF,TGTGCCAGCAGTTACCCGGGACGAGGGGGTCAGCCCCAGCATTTT
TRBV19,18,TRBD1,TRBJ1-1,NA,CASIAGPGQGVMNTEAFF,TGTGCCAGTATCGCGGGGCCGGGACAGGGGGTTATGAACACTGAAGCTTTCTTT
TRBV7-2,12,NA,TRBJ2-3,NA,CAKNNPGDPQYF,TGTGCCAAAAATAACCCGGGGGACCCGCAGTATTTT
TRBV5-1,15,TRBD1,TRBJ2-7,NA,CASSLGGTGGSEQYF,TGCGCCAGCAGCTTGGGCGGGACAGGGGGAAGTGAGCAGTACTTC
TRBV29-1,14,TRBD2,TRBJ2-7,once,CSVEFRGGAYEQYF,TGCAGCGTTGAATTCCGCGGGGGGGCCTACGAGCAGTACTTC
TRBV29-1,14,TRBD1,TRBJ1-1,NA,CSVDPGTGGGEAFF,TGCAGCGTTGACCCCGGGACAGGGGGCGGTGAAGCTTTCTTT
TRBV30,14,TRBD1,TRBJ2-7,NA,CAWSLTTGAHEQYF,TGTGCCTGGAGTTTGACGACAGGGGCGCACGAGCAGTACTTC
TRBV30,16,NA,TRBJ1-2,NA,CAWSWEAGTSNDGYTF,TGTGCCTGGAGTTGGGAGGCAGGGACTTCAAATGATGGCTACACCTTC
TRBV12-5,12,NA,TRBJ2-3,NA,CASGSHTDTQYF,TGTGCTAGTGGTTCCCACACAGATACGCAGTATTTT
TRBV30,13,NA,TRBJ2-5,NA,CAWSVNSRETQYF,TGTGCCTGGAGTGTTAATAGCCGTGAGACCCAGTACTTC
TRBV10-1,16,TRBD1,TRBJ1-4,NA,CASRRQGTSFIEKLFF,TGCGCCAGCAGACGACAGGGGACGAGCTTCATTGAAAAACTGTTTTTT
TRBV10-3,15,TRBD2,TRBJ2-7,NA,CAISAPSGLTYEQYF,TGTGCCATCAGTGCTCCTAGCGGTTTGACCTACGAGCAGTACTTC
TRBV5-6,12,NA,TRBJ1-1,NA,CASSLGGFEAFF,TGTGCCAGCAGCTTGGGCGGTTTCGAAGCTTTCTTT
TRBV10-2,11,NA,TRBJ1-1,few,CASSAGAEAFF,TGCGCCAGCAGTGCAGGGGCTGAAGCTTTCTTT
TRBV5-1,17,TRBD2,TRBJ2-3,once,CASSLGLAGWALDTQYF,TGCGCCAGCAGCTTGGGACTAGCGGGTTGGGCATTAGATACGCAGTATTTT
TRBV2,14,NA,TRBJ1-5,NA,CASRWGTGDQPQHF,TGTGCCAGCAGGTGGGGGACGGGGGATCAGCCCCAGCATTTT
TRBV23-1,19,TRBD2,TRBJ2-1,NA,CASSQSLPPGLGAHNEQFF,TGCGCCAGCAGTCAATCCCTTCCTCCGGGACTAGGGGCCCACAATGAGCAGTTCTTC
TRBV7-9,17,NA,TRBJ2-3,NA,CASSSNQLLESTDTQYF,TGTGCCAGCAGCTCCAACCAACTACTAGAGAGCACAGATACGCAGTATTTT
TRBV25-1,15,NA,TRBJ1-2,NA,CASSAPVGADYGYTF,TGTGCCAGCAGTGCCCCCGTGGGGGCTGACTATGGCTACACCTTC
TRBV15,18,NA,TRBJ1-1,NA,CATSREPTAPWGNTEAFF,TGTGCCACCAGCAGAGAACCGACAGCACCCTGGGGAAACACTGAAGCTTTCTTT
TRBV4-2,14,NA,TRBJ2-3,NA,CASSQESPVDTQYF,TGTGCCAGCAGCCAAGAATCCCCGGTGGATACGCAGTATTTT
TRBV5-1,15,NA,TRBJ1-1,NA,CASSAGRGKNTEAFF,TGCGCCAGCAGCGCTGGGCGGGGAAAGAACACTGAAGCTTTCTTT
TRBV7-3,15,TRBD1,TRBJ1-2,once,CASSLDNRGNYGYTF,TGTGCCAGCAGCTTAGATAACAGGGGGAACTATGGCTACACCTTC
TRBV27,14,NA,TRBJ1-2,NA,CASSLAGSNYGYTF,TGTGCCAGCAGTTTAGCAGGATCTAACTATGGCTACACCTTC
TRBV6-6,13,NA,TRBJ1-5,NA,CASDNRAGQPQHF,TGTGCCAGCGATAACAGGGCGGGTCAGCCCCAGCATTTT
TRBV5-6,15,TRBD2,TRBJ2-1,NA,CASSRGSGGAHEQFF,TGTGCCAGCAGCCGAGGTAGCGGGGGGGCACATGAGCAGTTCTTC
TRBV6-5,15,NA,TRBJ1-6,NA,CASGTPGPNNSPLHF,TGTGCCAGCGGCACCCCAGGCCCTAATAATTCACCCCTCCACTTT
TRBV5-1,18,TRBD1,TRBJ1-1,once,CASSLRKGTGGFYTEAFF,TGCGCCAGCAGCTTGCGTAAGGGGACAGGGGGCTTCTACACTGAAGCTTTCTTT
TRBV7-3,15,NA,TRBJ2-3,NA,CASSRSRGSTDTQYF,TGTGCCAGCAGCCGTTCCAGGGGTAGCACAGATACGCAGTATTTT
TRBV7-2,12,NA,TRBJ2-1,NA,CASSSLVGEQFF,TGTGCCAGCAGCTCTCTAGTTGGTGAGCAGTTCTTC
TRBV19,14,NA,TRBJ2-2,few,CASSPRDRLGELFF,TGTGCCAGTAGTCCACGTGACAGGCTCGGGGAGCTGTTTTTT
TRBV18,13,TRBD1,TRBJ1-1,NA,CASSGDRGTEAFF,TGTGCCAGCTCAGGGGACAGGGGAACTGAAGCTTTCTTT
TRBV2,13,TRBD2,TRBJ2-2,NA,CASRRAGGGELFF,TGTGCCAGCAGACGAGCGGGGGGCGGGGAGCTGTTTTTT
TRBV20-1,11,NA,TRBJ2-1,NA,CSARDIPTGFF,TGCAGTGCTAGAGATATACCCACAGGGTTCTTC
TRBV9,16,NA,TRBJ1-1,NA,CASSPRGGAMNTEAFF,TGTGCCAGCAGCCCCCGGGGGGGGGCGATGAACACTGAAGCTTTCTTT
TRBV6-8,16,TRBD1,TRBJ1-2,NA,CASSWEIRGHIYGYTF,TGTGCCAGCAGTTGGGAAATAAGGGGGCATATCTATGGCTACACCTTC
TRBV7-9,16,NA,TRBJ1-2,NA,CASSSPGGGTNYGYTF,TGTGCCAGCAGCTCACCCGGGGGGGGGACGAACTATGGCTACACCTTC
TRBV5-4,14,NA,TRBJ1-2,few,CASSLYGRGYGYTF,TGTGCCAGCAGCTTGTACGGGCGAGGGTATGGCTACACCTTC
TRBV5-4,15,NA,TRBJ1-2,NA,CASIEDRGLSYGYTF,TGTGCCAGCATCGAGGATCGGGGTCTGAGCTATGGCTACACCTTC